Each of the 20 T cell receptor beta chains below was sequenced from the same sample in a study of blood T cell repertoires in COVID-19 (dated by TCRdb to 2020 to 2022). Libraries were prepared through the immunoSEQ multiplex PCR assay. TCRdb limited this immuneACCESS table to in-frame rearrangements with V and J called. A share of clones is missing; checked studies link under half to unresolved V genes, and the rest is unexplained. The sample table holds a few hundred thousand clones, of which roughly four fifths were seen once. Together, the top ten hold about 5% of the sample. Material for sequencing was PBMCs or T cells enriched from blood (not recorded which). These receptor sequences come from a woman aged 45-65 years who had recovered from COVID-19.

V and J are TRBV19 and TRBJ1-6, with 9 bases aligning to TRBD1. The V gene's germline CDR1 is LNHDA and CDR2 SQIVND (reference sequence). This CDR3 has 15 residues. The J segment lost 10 bases and the V segment lost 6 bases, leaving 10 bases of the junction unmatched. In DNA form, the CDR3 reads TGTGCCAGTAGCCAAATGACAGGGGGTTGGTCACCCCTCCACTTT. As protein: CASSQMTGGWSPLHF.

The chain employs TRBV11-2 and TRBJ2-1; 9 bases map to TRBD1. CDR3 size: 17 residues. CDR1 and CDR2 (germline): SGHAT, FQNNGV. V lost 6 bases to trimming and J lost 4 bases; unmatched junction nucleotides: 13. The CDR3 DNA reads as TGTGCCAGCAGGCCCGCGGCGGACAGGGGATGGTACAATGAGCAGTTCTTC. It is translated as CASRPAADRGWYNEQFF.

V gene TRBV7-9 combines with J gene TRBJ2-7; D is possibly TRBD1 (5 bases). V gave up 3 bases and J gave up 2 bases, with 11 bases separating them. The CDR3 loop spans 14 amino acids. Germline V lookup: CDR1 SEHNR, CDR2 FQNEAQ (reference sequence). DNA for the CDR3: TGTGCCAGCAGCTTTACGGACATTACCTACGAGCAGTACTTC. Protein sequence: CASSFTDITYEQYF.

V is TRBV4-1 and J is TRBJ2-1; D perhaps matches TRBD2 (5 bases). The CDR3 spans 14 residues. Between the trimmed V and J ends, which lost 3 bases and 8 bases, there was a span of 14 bases. Germline-derived CDR1 and CDR2 are MGHRA and YSYEKL. CDR3 in amino acids: CASSQAVWGDEQFF. CDR3 nucleotide sequence: TGCGCCAGCAGCCAGGCTGTCTGGGGAGATGAGCAGTTCTTC.

Only one count was recorded for this clone. This sequence joins TRBV5-1 and TRBJ1-1, with D possibly TRBD1 on 5 matching bases. CDR1 is SGHRS, CDR2 YFSETQ, per germline. The length of the CDR3 is 14 residues. Trimming removed 5 bases at V and 2 bases at J, with 13 bases between. CDR3 residues: CASRLNQGNTEAFF. CDR3 nucleotides: TGCGCCAGCAGACTAAACCAGGGTAACACTGAAGCTTTCTTT.

The chain carries TRBV27 and TRBJ1-4; D may be TRBD1 (6 bases). Germline-derived CDR1 and CDR2 are MNHEY and SMNVEV (reference sequence). There are 15 residues in the CDR3. Trimming pared 7 bases from V and 3 bases from J, leaving 15 bases between. The CDR3 protein is CASTTTGLANEKLFF. The CDR3 bases are TGTGCCAGCACCACAACAGGGTTGGCTAATGAAAAACTGTTTTTT.

J is TRBJ1-1 and V is TRBV2; D gene ambiguous. The CDR3 totals 12 residues. CDR1 and CDR2 (germline): SNHLY, FYNNEI. V lost 2 bases and J lost 9, with 10 bases in between. The CDR3 DNA reads as TGTGCCAGCAGTGAAATTCCTTTTAAAGCTTTCTTT. Its translation: CASSEIPFKAFF.

This clone appeared once. The chain combines TRBV27 with TRBJ1-6; a possible D gene is TRBD1 (5 bases). Per germline, CDR1 MNHEY and CDR2 SMNVEV (reference sequence). The length of the CDR3 is 20 residues. Trimming stripped 6 bases from V and 5 bases from J, with 29 bases between. The chain's CDR3 is CASSPGTLWDFATNNSPLHF. In DNA form, the CDR3 reads TGTGCCAGCAGCCCCGGGACTTTATGGGATTTCGCCACAAATAATTCACCCCTCCACTTT.

The CDR3 region is CASTKSGEVYEQYF. DNA for the CDR3: TGTGCCAGCACCAAAAGCGGTGAAGTCTACGAGCAGTACTTC. The gene calls are TRBV27 and TRBJ2-7, with a tentative D call TRBD2 (5 bases). V was cut by 7 bases and J by 3 bases, with 16 bases left in between. The CDR3 totals 14 residues. The V gene's germline CDR1 is MNHEY and CDR2 SMNVEV (reference sequence).

The chain carries TRBV30 and TRBJ1-5; D call uncertain. The CDR3 is 15 amino acids. Trimming removed 1 base at V and 5 bases at J, with 15 bases between. The germline V gene has CDR1 GTSNPN and CDR2 SVGIG (reference sequence). CDR3 amino acids: CAWSEAGPWHQPQHF. The CDR3 coding sequence is TGTGCCTGGAGTGAAGCGGGCCCATGGCATCAGCCCCAGCATTTT.

This sequence joins TRBV6-5 and TRBJ1-5; D gene unclear. Germline CDR1 reads MNHEY; CDR2 reads SVGAGI. V was trimmed by 5 bases and J by 9 bases, leaving 11 bases between them. The CDR3 totals 12 residues. The CDR3 DNA reads TGTGCCAGCAGTCCCCCTTCCGGGCCCCAGCATTTT. Encoded protein: CASSPPSGPQHF.

The V call is TRBV4-1, the J call TRBJ2-7, with 13 positions matching TRBD2. The germline gives CDR1 MGHRA, CDR2 YSYEKL. The J segment lost 3 bases and the V segment lost 0 bases, leaving 14 bases of the junction unmatched. The CDR3 contains 20 residues. CDR3 residues: CASSQDPGLAGELGYYEQYF. DNA for the CDR3: TGCGCCAGCAGCCAAGACCCAGGACTAGCGGGGGAGCTAGGATACTACGAGCAGTACTTC.

This rearrangement joins TRBV25-1 to TRBJ1-2; perhaps TRBD1 as D (6 bases). Trimming left V 0 bases short and J 7 bases short, with 15 bases between. Germline-derived CDR1 and CDR2 are MGHDK and SYGVNS. This CDR3 is 15 amino acids long. The CDR3 loop reads CASSEYGAGVGGYTF. The CDR3 DNA reads TGTGCCAGCAGTGAATATGGGGCAGGGGTCGGTGGCTACACCTTC.

The chain is built from TRBV15 and TRBJ2-3; 16 bases fit TRBD2. Germline V CDR1 and CDR2: LNHNV, YYDKDF (reference sequence). V was clipped by 3 bases and J by 0 bases; unmatched bases: 9. The CDR3 runs 20 residues. This CDR3 is CATSRAPGLAGGGSTDTQYF. The CDR3 DNA sequence: TGTGCCACCAGCAGGGCTCCGGGACTAGCGGGAGGGGGAAGCACAGATACGCAGTATTTT.

The rearrangement joins TRBV25-1 to TRBJ1-2; D is ambiguous. Germline values: CDR1 MGHDK, CDR2 SYGVNS. Trimming shortened V by 5 bases and J by 0 bases, and 7 bases separated the two germline ends. The CDR3 loop spans 13 amino acids. The CDR3 sequence is CASSNRANYGYTF. In nucleotides, the CDR3 is TGTGCCAGCAGTAACCGGGCTAACTATGGCTACACCTTC.

The gene calls are TRBV18 and TRBJ1-5; D remains unclear. Germline V gives CDR1 KGHSH, CDR2 LQKENI. This CDR3 has 15 residues. V was clipped by 2 bases and J by 0 bases, with 8 bases between them. The CDR3 loop is CASSPAANSNQPQHF. The DNA for the CDR3 is TGTGCCAGCTCACCAGCGGCAAATAGCAATCAGCCCCAGCATTTT.

V and J are TRBV4-3 and TRBJ2-1, with 8 bases lining up with TRBD1. V shed 5 bases, J shed 8 bases, and the junction held 11 bases outside the gene matches. Per germline, CDR1 LGHNA and CDR2 YSLEER. The CDR3 has 15 residues. The chain's CDR3 is CASSSDRGMTDEQFF. Written as DNA, the CDR3 is TGCGCCAGCAGCTCCGACAGGGGAATGACGGATGAGCAGTTCTTC.

This chain connects TRBV7-9 to TRBJ1-5; D uncertain. CDR3 length: 15 residues. V was clipped by 5 bases and J by 1 base, with 12 bases between them. Germline values: CDR1 SEHNR, CDR2 FQNEAQ (reference sequence). For the CDR3, the DNA is TGTGCCAGCAGCCAAGACGGGAAAAGCAATCAGCCCCAGCATTTT. This gives the protein CASSQDGKSNQPQHF.

The V gene is TRBV6-1, the J gene TRBJ1-5; no clear D. CDR1 MNHNS and CDR2 SASEGT come from the germline V gene. V was shortened by 0 bases and J by 2 bases, with 8 bases between the two germline ends. CDR3 length: 15 residues. CDR3 DNA: TGTGCCAGCAGTGAAGCCGACCAGGGCAATCAGCCCCAGCATTTT. This codes for CASSEADQGNQPQHF.

This clone was seen a handful of times. J is TRBJ1-4 and V is TRBV7-9, with D unresolved. Trimming cost V 7 bases and J 8 bases, with 17 bases left between them. Germline V gene lookup returns CDR1 SEHNR and CDR2 FQNEAQ (reference sequence). The CDR3 has 14 residues. The CDR3, as DNA: TGTGCCAGCACCAAAAGCGGCGGAGGGGAAAAACTGTTTTTT. Translated, it gives CASTKSGGGEKLFF.